This TCR beta chain emerged from a study of shared clonotypes between healthy human individuals. Study summary: Serving as donors were two women and three men, whose ages spanned 18 to 49. Overall study results and limits: The authors expected sequencing depth to affect clonotype sharing among donors. Since donors were few, the genetic and exposure-history diversity represented was limited.

Clones were read by immunoSEQ multiplex PCR, and TCRdb kept only the in-frame ones, dropping some. The sample yields around 2,000,000 clones, just over 90% seen once. This clone has just one count. The antigen is undetermined. Naive CD8 populations comprised CD45RO-negative cells positively selected for CCR7, excluding terminally differentiated effector memory CD45RA+ cells. This CDR3 region has 14 residues. Deletions cut 3 bases from V and 4 bases from J, with 15 bases between. From germline, CDR1 is GTSNPN and CDR2 SVGIG (reference sequence). The chain combines TRBV30 with TRBJ1-2; TRBD1 might be the D (5 bases). Sequenced input: naive CD8+ T cells from PBMCs. The sequence was obtained from a man aged 18 to 30 in good health. Some clones in this sample may be carry-over from other donors' samples. The CDR3 loop is CAWSPPRALYGYTF. In DNA, the CDR3 is TGTGCCTGGAGCCCCCCCAGGGCTCTCTATGGCTACACCTTC.